These 6 T cell receptor beta chains were sequenced from one sample in a study of neoadjuvant nivolumab and ipilimumab in lung cancer. Method: immunoSEQ multiplex PCR; TCRdb's copy keeps in-frame clones and lacks some. Of some 28,000 clones listed, 75% to 85% were seen once; the top ten hold around 5.1%. The sample here was tumor tissue, taken after neoadjuvant nivolumab, alone or with ipilimumab, at or shortly before surgery. Receptor source: an adult with non-small cell lung cancer.

This chain uses TRBV5-1 with TRBJ1-6, with D possibly matching TRBD1 (5 bases). V lost 5 bases, J lost 5 bases, and 14 bases lay in between. CDR3 length equals 15 residues. Germline CDR1 and CDR2: SGHRS and YFSETQ. CDR3 loop: CASRNRGANNSPLHF. CDR3 DNA: TGCGCCAGCAGGAATCGGGGCGCGAATAATTCACCCCTCCACTTT.

The V call is TRBV25-1, the J call TRBJ2-7; 9 positions agree with TRBD1. Trimming at V came to 5 bases and at J to 2 bases, leaving 7 bases not matched to a gene. Germline loops: CDR1 MGHDK, CDR2 SYGVNS. The CDR3 sequence is 15 residues long. CDR3 sequence: CASSRNTGGAYEQYF. The CDR3, as DNA: TGTGCCAGCAGTAGAAATACAGGGGGCGCCTACGAGCAGTACTTC.

The J gene is TRBJ1-1, the V gene TRBV7-9; no reliable D call. V was shortened by 3 bases and J by 11 bases, with 10 bases between the two germline ends. Germline lookup yields CDR1 SEHNR and CDR2 FQNEAQ (reference sequence). The CDR3 length is 11 residues. The CDR3 spells CASSFSDNAFF. The DNA of the CDR3 is TGTGCCAGCAGCTTTTCCGACAACGCTTTCTTT.

This clone has a handful of counts. The chain is built from TRBV29-1 and TRBJ1-2; possibly TRBD1 for D (5 bases). The CDR3 contains 17 residues. V gave up 1 base and J gave up 2 bases, with 20 bases separating them. The V gene's germline CDR1 is SQVTM and CDR2 ANQGSEA. CDR3 DNA sequence: TGCAGCGTTGAAGGGTCCCTGGGGGACTTAGAGAACTATGGCTACACCTTC. Its protein product is CSVEGSLGDLENYGYTF.

J is TRBJ2-7 and V is TRBV10-3; D call uncertain. This CDR3 has 13 amino acids. Trimming removed 4 bases at V and 3 bases at J, with 10 bases between. Per the germline V gene, CDR1 is ENHRY and CDR2 is SYGVKD. The CDR3 is CAISGVGIYEQYF. In DNA, the CDR3 is TGTGCCATCAGTGGGGTGGGAATCTACGAGCAGTACTTC.

The rearrangement links TRBV7-2 to TRBJ2-7; 7 nucleotides match TRBD1. Germline assignment: CDR1 SGHTA and CDR2 FQGNSA. The ends lost 5 bases at V and 0 bases at J; junction bases unmatched: 7. There are 15 residues in the CDR3. This chain's CDR3 is CASSLKQGSSYEQYF. The CDR3 DNA reads TGTGCCAGCAGCCTCAAACAGGGGAGCTCCTACGAGCAGTACTTC.